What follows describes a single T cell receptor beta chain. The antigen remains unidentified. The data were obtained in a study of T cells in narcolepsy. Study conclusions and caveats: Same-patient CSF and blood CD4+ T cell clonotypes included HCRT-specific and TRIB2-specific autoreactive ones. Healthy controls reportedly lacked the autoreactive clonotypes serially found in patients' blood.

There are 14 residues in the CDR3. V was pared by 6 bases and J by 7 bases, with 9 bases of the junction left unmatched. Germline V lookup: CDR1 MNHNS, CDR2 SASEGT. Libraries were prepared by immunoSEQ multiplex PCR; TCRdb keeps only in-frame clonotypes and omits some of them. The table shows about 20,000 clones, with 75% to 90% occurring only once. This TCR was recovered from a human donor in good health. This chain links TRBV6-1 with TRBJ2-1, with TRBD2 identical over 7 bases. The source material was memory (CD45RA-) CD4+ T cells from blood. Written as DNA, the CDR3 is TGTGCCAGCAGGGCTAGCGGATTTAAAAATGAGCAGTTCTTC. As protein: CASRASGFKNEQFF.